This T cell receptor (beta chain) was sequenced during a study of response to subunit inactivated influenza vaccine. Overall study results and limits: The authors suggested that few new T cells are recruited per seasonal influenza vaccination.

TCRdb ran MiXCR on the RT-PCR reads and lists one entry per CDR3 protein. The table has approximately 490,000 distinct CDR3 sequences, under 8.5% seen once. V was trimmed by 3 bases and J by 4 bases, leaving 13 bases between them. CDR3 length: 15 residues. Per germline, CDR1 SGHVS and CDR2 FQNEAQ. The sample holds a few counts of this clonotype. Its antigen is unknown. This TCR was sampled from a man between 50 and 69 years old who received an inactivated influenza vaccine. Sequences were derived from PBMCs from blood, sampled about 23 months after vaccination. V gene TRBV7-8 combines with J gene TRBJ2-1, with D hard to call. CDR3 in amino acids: CASSFKWTDYNEQFF. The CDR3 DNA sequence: TGTGCCAGCAGCTTTAAATGGACGGATTACAATGAGCAGTTCTTC. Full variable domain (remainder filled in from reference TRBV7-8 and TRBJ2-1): GAGVSQSPRYKVAKRGQDVALRCDPISGHVSLFWYQQALGQGPEFLTYFQNEAQLDKSGLPSDRFFAERPEGSVSTLKIQRTQQEDSAVYLCASSFKWTDYNEQFFGPGTRLTVL.